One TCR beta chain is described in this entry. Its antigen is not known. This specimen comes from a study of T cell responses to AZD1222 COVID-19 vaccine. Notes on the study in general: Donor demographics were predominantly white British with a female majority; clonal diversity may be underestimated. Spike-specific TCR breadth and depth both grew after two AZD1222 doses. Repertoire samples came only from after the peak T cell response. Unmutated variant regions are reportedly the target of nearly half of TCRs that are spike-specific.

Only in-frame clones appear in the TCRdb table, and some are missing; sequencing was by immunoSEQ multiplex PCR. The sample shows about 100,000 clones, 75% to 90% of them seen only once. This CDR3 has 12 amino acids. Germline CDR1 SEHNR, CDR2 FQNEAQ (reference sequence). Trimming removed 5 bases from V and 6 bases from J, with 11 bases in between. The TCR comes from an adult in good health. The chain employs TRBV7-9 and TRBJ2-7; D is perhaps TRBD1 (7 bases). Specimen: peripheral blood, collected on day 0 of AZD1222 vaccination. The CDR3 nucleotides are TGTGCCAGCAGCGAGCAGGGGGGCGAGCAGTACTTC. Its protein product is CASSEQGGEQYF.